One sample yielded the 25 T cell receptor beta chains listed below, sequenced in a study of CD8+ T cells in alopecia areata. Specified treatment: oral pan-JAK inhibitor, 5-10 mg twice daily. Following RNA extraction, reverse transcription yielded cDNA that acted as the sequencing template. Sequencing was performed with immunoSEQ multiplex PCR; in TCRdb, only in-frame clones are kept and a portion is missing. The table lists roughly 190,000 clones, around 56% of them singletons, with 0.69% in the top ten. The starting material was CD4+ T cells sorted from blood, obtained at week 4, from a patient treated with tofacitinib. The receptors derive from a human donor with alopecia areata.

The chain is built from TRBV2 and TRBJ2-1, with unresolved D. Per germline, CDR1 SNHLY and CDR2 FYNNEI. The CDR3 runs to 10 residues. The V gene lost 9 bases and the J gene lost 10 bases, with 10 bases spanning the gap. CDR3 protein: CASYKGEQFF. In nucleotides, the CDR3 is TGTGCCAGTTATAAGGGCGAGCAGTTCTTC.

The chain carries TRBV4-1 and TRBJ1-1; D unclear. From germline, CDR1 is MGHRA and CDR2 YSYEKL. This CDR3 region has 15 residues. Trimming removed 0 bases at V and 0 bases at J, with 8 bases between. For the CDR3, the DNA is TGCGCCAGCAGCCAAGAGACTGTTATGAACACTGAAGCTTTCTTT. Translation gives CASSQETVMNTEAFF.

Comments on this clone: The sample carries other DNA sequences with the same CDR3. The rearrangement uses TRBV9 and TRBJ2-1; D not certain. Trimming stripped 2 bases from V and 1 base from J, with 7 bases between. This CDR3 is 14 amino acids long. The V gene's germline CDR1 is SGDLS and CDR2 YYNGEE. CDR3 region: CASSVSGSYNEQFF. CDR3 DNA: TGTGCCAGCAGCGTGTCCGGGTCCTACAATGAGCAGTTCTTC.

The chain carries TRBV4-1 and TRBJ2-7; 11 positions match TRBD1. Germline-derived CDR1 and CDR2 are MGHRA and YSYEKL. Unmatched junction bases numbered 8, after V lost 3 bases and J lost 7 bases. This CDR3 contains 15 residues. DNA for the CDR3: TGCGCCAGCAGCCAGGGGGGACAGGGGGTGTATGAGCAGTACTTC. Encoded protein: CASSQGGQGVYEQYF.

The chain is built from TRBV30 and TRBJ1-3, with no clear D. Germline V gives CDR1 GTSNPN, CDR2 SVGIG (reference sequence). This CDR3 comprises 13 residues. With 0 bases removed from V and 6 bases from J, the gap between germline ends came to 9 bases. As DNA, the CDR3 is TGTGCCTGGAGTGTACAACGAGTAAACACCATATATTTT. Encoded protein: CAWSVQRVNTIYF.

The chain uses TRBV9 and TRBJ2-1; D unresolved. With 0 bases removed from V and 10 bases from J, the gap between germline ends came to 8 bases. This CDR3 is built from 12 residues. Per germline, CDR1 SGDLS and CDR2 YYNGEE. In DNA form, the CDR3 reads TGTGCCAGCAGCGTAGTGGGCGACGAGCAGTTCTTC. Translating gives CASSVVGDEQFF. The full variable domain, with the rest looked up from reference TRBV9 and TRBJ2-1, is DSGVTQTPKHLITATGQRVTLRCSPRSGDLSVYWYQQSLDQGLQFLIQYYNGEERAKGNILERFSAQQFPDLHSELNLSSLELGDSALYFCASSVVGDEQFFGPGTRLTVL.

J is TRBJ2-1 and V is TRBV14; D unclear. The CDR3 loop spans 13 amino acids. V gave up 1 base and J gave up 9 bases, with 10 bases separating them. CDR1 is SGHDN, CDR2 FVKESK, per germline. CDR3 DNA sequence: TGTGCCAGCAGCCAAGCTAATTGGGGTGAGCAGTTCTTC. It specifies CASSQANWGEQFF.

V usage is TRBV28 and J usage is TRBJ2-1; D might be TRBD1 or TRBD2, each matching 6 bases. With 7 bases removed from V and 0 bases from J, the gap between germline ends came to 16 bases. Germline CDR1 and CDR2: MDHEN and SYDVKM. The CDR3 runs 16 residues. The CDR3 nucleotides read TGTGCCAGCACCACGGGGGCGGCACACTCCTACAATGAGCAGTTCTTC. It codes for CASTTGAAHSYNEQFF. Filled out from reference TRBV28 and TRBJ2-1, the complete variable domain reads DVKVTQSSRYLVKRTGEKVFLECVQDMDHENMFWYRQDPGLGLRLIYFSYDVKMKEKGDIPEGYSVSREKKERFSLILESASTNQTSMYLCASTTGAAHSYNEQFFGPGTRLTVL.

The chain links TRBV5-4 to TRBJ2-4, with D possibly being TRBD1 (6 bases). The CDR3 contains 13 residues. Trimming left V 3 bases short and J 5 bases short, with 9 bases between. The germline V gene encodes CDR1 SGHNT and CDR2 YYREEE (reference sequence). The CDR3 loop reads CASSSYRENIQYF. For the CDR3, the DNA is TGTGCCAGCAGCTCATACAGGGAAAACATTCAGTACTTC.

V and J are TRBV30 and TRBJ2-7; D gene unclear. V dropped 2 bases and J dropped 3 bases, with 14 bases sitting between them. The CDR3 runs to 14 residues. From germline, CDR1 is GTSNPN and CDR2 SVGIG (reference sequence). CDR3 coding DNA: TGTGCCTGGAGTAGGGTGGGCAGTCTCTACGAGCAGTACTTC. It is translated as CAWSRVGSLYEQYF.

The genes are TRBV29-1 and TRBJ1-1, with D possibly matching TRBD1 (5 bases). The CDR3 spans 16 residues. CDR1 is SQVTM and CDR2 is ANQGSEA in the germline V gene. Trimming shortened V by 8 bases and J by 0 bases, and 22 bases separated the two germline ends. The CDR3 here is CSSYRAEGGVNTEAFF. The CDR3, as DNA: TGCAGCTCATACCGAGCGGAGGGAGGGGTGAACACTGAAGCTTTCTTT.

The CDR3 coding sequence is TGTGCCTGGAGTGGGACAGGGTTGAGTCAGCCCCAGCATTTT. Amino acid sequence: CAWSGTGLSQPQHF. The chain uses TRBV30 and TRBJ1-5, with TRBD1 matching over 8 bases. Looked up from germline, CDR1 is GTSNPN and CDR2 is SVGIG (reference sequence). V shed 1 base, J shed 6 bases, and the junction held 5 bases outside the gene matches. This CDR3 is built from 14 residues.

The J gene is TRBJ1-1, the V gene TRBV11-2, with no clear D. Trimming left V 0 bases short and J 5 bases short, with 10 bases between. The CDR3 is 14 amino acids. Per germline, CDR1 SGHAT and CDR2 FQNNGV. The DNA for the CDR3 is TGTGCCAGCAGCTTAGACGGCCCGAGGACTGAAGCTTTCTTT. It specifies CASSLDGPRTEAFF.

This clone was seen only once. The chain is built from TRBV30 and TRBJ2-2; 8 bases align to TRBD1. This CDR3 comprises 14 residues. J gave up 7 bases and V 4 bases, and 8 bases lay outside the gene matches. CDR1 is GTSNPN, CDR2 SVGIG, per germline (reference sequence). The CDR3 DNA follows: TGTGCCTGGACCCGCAGGGGGCTCGACGGGGAGCTGTTTTTT. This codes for CAWTRRGLDGELFF. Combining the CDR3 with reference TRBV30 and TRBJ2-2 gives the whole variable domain SQTIHQWPATLVQPVGSPLSLECTVEGTSNPNLYWYRQAAGRGLQLLFYSVGIGQISSEVPQNLSASRPQDRQFILSSKKLLLSDSGFYLCAWTRRGLDGELFFGEGSRLTVL.

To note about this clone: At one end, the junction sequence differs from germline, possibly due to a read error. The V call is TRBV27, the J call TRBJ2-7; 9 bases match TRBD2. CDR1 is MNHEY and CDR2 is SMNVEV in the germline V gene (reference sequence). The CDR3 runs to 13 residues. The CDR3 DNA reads TGTGCAAGCACTTCTAGCGGGACCTACGAGCAGTACTTC. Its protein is CASTSSGTYEQYF.

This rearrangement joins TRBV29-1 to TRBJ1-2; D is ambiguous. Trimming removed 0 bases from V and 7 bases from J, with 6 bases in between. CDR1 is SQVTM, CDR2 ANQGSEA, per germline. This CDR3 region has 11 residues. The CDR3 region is CSVEEGAGYTF. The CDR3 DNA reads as TGCAGCGTTGAAGAAGGAGCTGGCTACACCTTC.

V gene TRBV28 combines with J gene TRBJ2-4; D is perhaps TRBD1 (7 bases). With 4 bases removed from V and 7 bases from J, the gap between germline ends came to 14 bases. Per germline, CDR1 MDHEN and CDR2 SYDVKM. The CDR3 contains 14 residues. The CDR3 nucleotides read TGTGCCAGCAGTTCCAGGGGGAGGAATAACATTCAGTACTTC. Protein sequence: CASSSRGRNNIQYF.

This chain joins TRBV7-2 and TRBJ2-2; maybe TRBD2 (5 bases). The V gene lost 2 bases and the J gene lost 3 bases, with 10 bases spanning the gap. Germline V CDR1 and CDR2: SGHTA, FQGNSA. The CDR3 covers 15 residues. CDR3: CASSLRGADTGELFF. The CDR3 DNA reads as TGTGCCAGCAGCTTACGAGGAGCGGACACCGGGGAGCTGTTTTTT.

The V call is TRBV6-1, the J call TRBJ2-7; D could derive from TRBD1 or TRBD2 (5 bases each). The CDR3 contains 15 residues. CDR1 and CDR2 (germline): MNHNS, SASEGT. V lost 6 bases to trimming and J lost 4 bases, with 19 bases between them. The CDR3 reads CASRWLGGGGYEQYF. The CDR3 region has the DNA TGTGCCAGCAGGTGGTTAGGAGGTGGGGGTTACGAGCAGTACTTC.

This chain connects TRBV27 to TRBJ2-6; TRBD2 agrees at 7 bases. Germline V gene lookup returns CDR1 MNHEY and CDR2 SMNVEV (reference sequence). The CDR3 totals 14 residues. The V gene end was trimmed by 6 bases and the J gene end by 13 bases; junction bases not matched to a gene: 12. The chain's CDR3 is CASSTGFSGGVLTF. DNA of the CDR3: TGTGCCAGCAGCACAGGTTTCTCCGGGGGGGTCCTGACTTTC.

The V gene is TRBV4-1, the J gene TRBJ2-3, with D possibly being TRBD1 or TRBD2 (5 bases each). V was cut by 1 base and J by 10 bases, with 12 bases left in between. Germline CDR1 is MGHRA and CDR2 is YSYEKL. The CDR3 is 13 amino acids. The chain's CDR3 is CASSQVDGGSQYF. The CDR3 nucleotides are TGCGCCAGCAGCCAAGTCGATGGGGGTTCGCAGTATTTT.

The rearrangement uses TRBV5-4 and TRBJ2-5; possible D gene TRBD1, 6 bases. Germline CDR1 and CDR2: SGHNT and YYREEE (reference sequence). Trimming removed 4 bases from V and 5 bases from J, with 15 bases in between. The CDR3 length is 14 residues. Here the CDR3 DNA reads TGTGCCAGCAGCCCATACAGGGCAGGGGAGACCCAGTACTTC. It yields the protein CASSPYRAGETQYF. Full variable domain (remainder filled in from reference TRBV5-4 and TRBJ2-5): ETGVTQSPTHLIKTRGQQVTLRCSSQSGHNTVSWYQQALGQGPQFIFQYYREEENGRGNFPPRFSGLQFPNYSSELNVNALELDDSALYLCASSPYRAGETQYFGPGTRLLVL.

The DNA for the CDR3 is TGTGCCAGCAGCCCCAAGAGGGACTACTACAATGAGCAGTTCTTC. This gives the protein CASSPKRDYYNEQFF. The chain links TRBV9 to TRBJ2-1; 7 bases are a match to TRBD2. CDR3 size: 15 residues. Trimming cost V 4 bases and J 3 bases; bases outside gene matches: 7. Germline V lookup: CDR1 SGDLS, CDR2 YYNGEE.

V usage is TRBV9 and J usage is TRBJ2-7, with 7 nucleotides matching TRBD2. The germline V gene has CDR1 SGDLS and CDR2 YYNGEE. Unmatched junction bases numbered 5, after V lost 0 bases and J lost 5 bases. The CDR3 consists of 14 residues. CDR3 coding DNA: TGTGCCAGCAGCGTAGACCCAGGGAGGGACGAGCAGTACTTC. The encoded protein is CASSVDPGRDEQYF.

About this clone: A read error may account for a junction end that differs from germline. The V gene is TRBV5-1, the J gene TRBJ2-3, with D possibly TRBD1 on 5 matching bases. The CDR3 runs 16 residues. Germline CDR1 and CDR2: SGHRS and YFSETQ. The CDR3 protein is CASSLEYRTYRDTRYF. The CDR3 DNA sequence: TGCGCCAGCAGCTTGGAATACAGGACCTATAGAGATACGCGGTATTTT.